Each of the 11 T cell receptor beta chains below was sequenced from the same sample in a study of T-cell reconstitution after alpha-beta-depleted transplantation in children (dated by TCRdb to about 2016). To prepare the library, PCR was applied. Instrument used: Illumina HiSeq 2500. TCR libraries were prepared with molecular barcoding, using unique molecular identifiers to normalize TCRbeta repertoire quantification. TCRdb's own reprocessing of the public reads used fastp at Q25 and MiXCR and kept productive beta chains. Identical CDR3 protein sequences are pooled into one entry, listed with their most common genes and DNA. This sample lists 400,000 to 500,000 distinct CDR3 sequences; 9.5% to 13% were detected once. The ten largest account for roughly 6% of the sample. The sample was PBMCs from the stem cell graft donor, taken from the stem cell graft. These receptors were obtained from a human donor who donated a stem cell graft to a child with acute myeloid leukemia.

This sequence joins TRBV5-1 and TRBJ1-4; the D gene is possibly TRBD1 (6 bases). The CDR3 has 16 residues. Trimming left V 0 bases short and J 3 bases short, with 12 bases between. CDR1 is SGHRS and CDR2 is YFSETQ in the germline V gene. The DNA for the CDR3 is TGCGCCAGCAGCTTGGAAGGGGGTCGGGCTAATGAAAAACTGTTTTTT. The encoded protein is CASSLEGGRANEKLFF.

The chain recombines TRBV20-1 with TRBJ1-6; D gene ambiguous. Germline loops: CDR1 DFQATT, CDR2 SNEGSKA (reference sequence). Trimming left V 1 base short and J 5 bases short, with 12 bases between. This CDR3 is built from 15 residues. In DNA form, the CDR3 reads TGCAGTGCTAGAGGTAGTGGGTGGGATAATTCACCCCTCCACTTT. Amino acid sequence: CSARGSGWDNSPLHF.

The V and J genes are TRBV20-1 and TRBJ2-2, with TRBD1 as a possible D gene (5 bases). V was cut by 1 base and J by 4 bases, with 13 bases left in between. The CDR3 is 15 amino acids. Looked up from germline, CDR1 is DFQATT and CDR2 is SNEGSKA (reference sequence). The CDR3 DNA reads as TGCAGTGCTAGAGGCAGGGAAACCAGCACCGGGGAGCTGTTTTTT. Residues: CSARGRETSTGELFF.

The rearrangement joins TRBV20-1 to TRBJ2-1, with a tentative D call TRBD1 (6 bases). Germline values: CDR1 DFQATT, CDR2 SNEGSKA (reference sequence). The CDR3 length is 14 residues. With 0 bases removed from V and 8 bases from J, the gap between germline ends came to 14 bases. CDR3 sequence: CSARDYRAIYEQFF. CDR3 DNA: TGCAGTGCTAGAGATTACAGGGCAATCTATGAGCAGTTCTTC.

The chain combines TRBV10-2 with TRBJ2-5; TRBD1 matches at 8 bases. CDR1 is WSHSY, CDR2 SAAADI, per germline. The CDR3 has 15 amino acids. The V gene end was trimmed by 3 bases and the J gene end by 2 bases; junction bases not matched to a gene: 5. CDR3 in DNA: TGCGCCAGCAGTGAAGGACAGGGTTATCAAGAGACCCAGTACTTC. Translated: CASSEGQGYQETQYF.

This clonotype has only a few counts. The V gene is TRBV5-1, the J gene TRBJ1-1; the match to TRBD1 covers 7 bases. V shed 4 bases and J 1 base; nucleotides not matched to a gene: 7. CDR3 length: 15 residues. Germline values: CDR1 SGHRS, CDR2 YFSETQ. The CDR3 reads CASSTGGTANTEAFF. The DNA for the CDR3 is TGCGCCAGCAGCACCGGCGGGACAGCGAACACTGAAGCTTTCTTT.

This clonotype has ten or more counts. The chain joins TRBV20-1 to TRBJ2-5; D remains unclear. Deletions cut 0 bases from V and 5 bases from J, with 7 bases between. The germline CDR1 and CDR2 sequences are DFQATT and SNEGSKA (reference sequence). This CDR3 has 12 residues. CDR3 nucleotide sequence: TGCAGTGCTAGAGAGCGGATGGAGACCCAGTACTTC. This gives the protein CSARERMETQYF.

This clonotype appeared a few times. The chain joins TRBV27 to TRBJ2-5, with 11 bases fitting TRBD2. The CDR3 consists of 15 residues. The V segment lost 3 bases and the J segment 2 bases; nucleotides outside the gene matches: 2. Germline values: CDR1 MNHEY, CDR2 SMNVEV (reference sequence). For the CDR3, the DNA is TGTGCCAGCAGTTTCGGGACTAGCGGACAAGAGACCCAGTACTTC. It specifies CASSFGTSGQETQYF.

The rearrangement uses TRBV6-2 or TRBV6-3 and TRBJ2-7; a weak D match, TRBD1 (6 bases). The V gene lost 2 bases and the J gene lost 2 bases, with 10 bases spanning the gap. CDR3 length: 14 residues. Germline V gives CDR1 MNHEY, CDR2 SVGEGT. The CDR3 bases are TGTGCCAGCAGTTACCAACAGGGTCCCTACGAGCAGTACGTC. Protein sequence: CASSYQQGPYEQYV.

The rearrangement uses TRBV2 and TRBJ1-4; 11 positions agree with TRBD1. The germline gives CDR1 SNHLY, CDR2 FYNNEI. CDR3 size: 15 residues. Trimming took 1 base from V and 8 from J; bases not matched to a gene: 3. The CDR3 region is CASSEGDRGEEKLFF. DNA of the CDR3: TGTGCCAGCAGTGAAGGGGACAGGGGGGAAGAAAAACTGTTTTTT.

The chain couples TRBV18 to TRBJ1-1; D unresolved. V was cut by 2 bases and J by 6 bases, with 10 bases left in between. The CDR3 extends over 13 amino acids. Germline V gene lookup returns CDR1 KGHSH and CDR2 LQKENI. DNA of the CDR3: TGTGCCAGCTCACCAGGGGTTGCGCCTGAAGCTTTCTTT. It is translated as CASSPGVAPEAFF.